Listed below are T cell receptor beta chains from one sample, sequenced in a study of T-cell memory formation after mild COVID-19. TCRdb reprocessed the 5' RACE reads with MiXCR, giving one entry per CDR3 protein. The sample holds around 410,000 distinct CDR3 sequences, less than 25% seen once. The sequencing sample was made of PBMCs or a T cell subset sorted from them (not recorded which). The origin of the receptors is an adult woman who had mild COVID-19 (a few samples of this study predate the infection). Cell type and time point are not known. CDR3s include the opening cysteine and the closing phenylalanine or tryptophan. The order of the fields is V gene, D gene, clone size, J gene, CDR3 DNA, CDR3 protein. The D gene is left open where the match is weak. Size tells how often a clone was seen (once, few, many) or the class of an expanded clone, and some rows leave it out.

V gene: TRBV7-9
D gene: .
clone size: few
J gene: TRBJ2-2
CDR3 DNA: TGTGCCAGCAGCCAATTGGTCGCCGGGGAGCTGTTTTTT
CDR3 protein: CASSQLVAGELFF

V gene: TRBV18
D gene: .
clone size: many
J gene: TRBJ2-6
CDR3 DNA: TGTGCCAGCTCACGCGACAGAAAGACGGCCGTCCTGACTTTC
CDR3 protein: CASSRDRKTAVLTF

V gene: TRBV5-1
D gene: .
clone size: few
J gene: TRBJ2-7
CDR3 DNA: TGCGCCAGCAGCCCCCTCGAAGCAGGGGAGCAGTACTTC
CDR3 protein: CASSPLEAGEQYF

V gene: TRBV24-1
D gene: .
clone size: .
J gene: TRBJ2-4
CDR3 DNA: TGTGCCACCAGTGATTACGGGACTAACATTCAGTACTTC
CDR3 protein: CATSDYGTNIQYF

V gene: TRBV11-2
D gene: .
clone size: .
J gene: TRBJ2-3
CDR3 DNA: TGTGCCAGCAGCTTAGAATTTTTGGTCTGGACACCCATCACAGATACGCAGTATTTT
CDR3 protein: CASSLEFLVWTPITDTQYF

V gene: TRBV6-5
D gene: TRBD2
clone size: .
J gene: TRBJ2-2
CDR3 DNA: TGTGCCAGCAGTTCGCGGGGGGGCCTAGGCCCCACCGGGGAGCTGTTTTTT
CDR3 protein: CASSSRGGLGPTGELFF

V gene: TRBV5-1
D gene: .
clone size: few
J gene: TRBJ1-3
CDR3 DNA: TGCGCCAGCAGCTTGGCGGCGGATGGAAACACCATATATTTT
CDR3 protein: CASSLAADGNTIYF

V gene: TRBV4-2
D gene: TRBD2
clone size: .
J gene: TRBJ2-3
CDR3 DNA: TGTGCCAGCAGCCTCTCTAGCGGGAGCACAGATACGCAGTATTTT
CDR3 protein: CASSLSSGSTDTQYF

V gene: TRBV27
D gene: .
clone size: few
J gene: TRBJ1-1
CDR3 DNA: TGTGCCAGCAGTTTCCGAACGAGGACTGAAGCTTTCTTT
CDR3 protein: CASSFRTRTEAFF

V gene: TRBV15
D gene: TRBD1
clone size: .
J gene: TRBJ1-1
CDR3 DNA: TGTGCCACCAGCAGAGATTTGACAGGGATAAACACTGAAGCTTTCTTT
CDR3 protein: CATSRDLTGINTEAFF

V gene: TRBV5-1
D gene: .
clone size: few
J gene: TRBJ2-7
CDR3 DNA: TGCGCCAGCAGCATGGGGGGGGCCACTTACGAGCAGTACTTC
CDR3 protein: CASSMGGATYEQYF

V gene: TRBV5-1
D gene: TRBD2
clone size: .
J gene: TRBJ2-5
CDR3 DNA: TGCGCCAGCAGCCACCAGTGGATACTAGCGGGGACCAACCAAGAGACCCAGTACTTC
CDR3 protein: CASSHQWILAGTNQETQYF

V gene: TRBV10-3
D gene: TRBD1
clone size: few
J gene: TRBJ2-7
CDR3 DNA: TGTGCCATCCTTAGAGAGACAGGGGGGTACGAGCAGTACTTC
CDR3 protein: CAILRETGGYEQYF

V gene: TRBV7-2
D gene: TRBD2
clone size: .
J gene: TRBJ2-7
CDR3 DNA: TGTGCCAGCAGCTCTCAAGCGGGGACCTACGAGCAGTACTTC
CDR3 protein: CASSSQAGTYEQYF

V gene: TRBV5-4
D gene: .
clone size: .
J gene: TRBJ2-7
CDR3 DNA: TGTGCCAGCAGCTTGGCCCCCGAGTCGTACGAGCAGTACTTC
CDR3 protein: CASSLAPESYEQYF

V gene: TRBV7-2
D gene: .
clone size: .
J gene: TRBJ2-1
CDR3 DNA: TGTGCCAGCAGCTTGACGGGGCAGACCCTAAGCTCCTACAATGAGCAGTTCTTC
CDR3 protein: CASSLTGQTLSSYNEQFF

V gene: TRBV6-4
D gene: .
clone size: .
J gene: TRBJ2-1
CDR3 DNA: TGTGCCACCGCAATAGGGTTCTTC
CDR3 protein: CATAIGFF

V gene: TRBV4-2
D gene: TRBD2
clone size: few
J gene: TRBJ2-3
CDR3 DNA: TGTGCCAGCAGCCGACGGGGGGGCCCCACAGATACGCAGTATTTT
CDR3 protein: CASSRRGGPTDTQYF

V gene: TRBV29-1
D gene: .
clone size: few
J gene: TRBJ2-1
CDR3 DNA: TGCAGCGTTGCCGGTTGGACGGACTGGCATGAGCAGTTCTTC
CDR3 protein: CSVAGWTDWHEQFF

V gene: TRBV20-1
D gene: .
clone size: .
J gene: TRBJ2-7
CDR3 DNA: TGCAGTGCTAGAACTGGGACACCCTACGAGCAGTACTTC
CDR3 protein: CSARTGTPYEQYF

V gene: TRBV6-4
D gene: .
clone size: few
J gene: TRBJ2-5
CDR3 DNA: TGTGCCAGCAGTGAAACCCCCGGGACACAAGAGACCCAGTACTTC
CDR3 protein: CASSETPGTQETQYF

V gene: TRBV5-6
D gene: .
clone size: .
J gene: TRBJ2-2
CDR3 DNA: TGTGCCAGCAGCCCCCTTCGGGGAGGGGGCGTCGGGGAGCTGTTTTTT
CDR3 protein: CASSPLRGGGVGELFF

V gene: TRBV28
D gene: TRBD1
clone size: .
J gene: TRBJ1-5
CDR3 DNA: TGTGCCACCCAGGACAGGGCTGGCAATCAGCCCCAGCATTTT
CDR3 protein: CATQDRAGNQPQHF

V gene: TRBV27
D gene: TRBD2
clone size: few
J gene: TRBJ2-2
CDR3 DNA: TGTGCCAGCGGGGGGGAAGGGCTGTTTTTT
CDR3 protein: CASGGEGLFF

V gene: TRBV12-3/TRBV12-4
D gene: TRBD1
clone size: .
J gene: TRBJ1-1
CDR3 DNA: TGTGCCAGCAGTTCCCGACAGGGGAGAAGCACTGAAGCTTTCTTT
CDR3 protein: CASSSRQGRSTEAFF

V gene: TRBV5-1
D gene: TRBD2
clone size: few
J gene: TRBJ2-1
CDR3 DNA: TGCGCCAGCAGCCCCCCCACGACTAGCTCGAGCAACAATGAGCAGTTCTTC
CDR3 protein: CASSPPTTSSSNNEQFF

V gene: TRBV24-1
D gene: .
clone size: .
J gene: TRBJ2-1
CDR3 DNA: TGTGCCACCAGTGATATAGGCAGCTACAATGAGCAGTTCTTC
CDR3 protein: CATSDIGSYNEQFF

V gene: TRBV6-5
D gene: .
clone size: few
J gene: TRBJ2-7
CDR3 DNA: TGTGCCAGCAGCCGCGCGAAACAGGACGAGCAGTACTTC
CDR3 protein: CASSRAKQDEQYF

V gene: TRBV14
D gene: .
clone size: .
J gene: TRBJ1-2
CDR3 DNA: TGTGCCAGCAGCCAATGGGAAAGGAGTGGCTACACCTTC
CDR3 protein: CASSQWERSGYTF

V gene: TRBV7-8
D gene: .
clone size: .
J gene: TRBJ1-3
CDR3 DNA: TGTGCCAGCAGTAATCAAACAGCCTCTGGAAACACCATATATTTT
CDR3 protein: CASSNQTASGNTIYF

V gene: TRBV30
D gene: TRBD2
clone size: .
J gene: TRBJ2-5
CDR3 DNA: TGTGCCTGGGACGAAAGCGGGGGGCCCCAAGAGACCCAGTACTTC
CDR3 protein: CAWDESGGPQETQYF

V gene: TRBV6-4
D gene: .
clone size: few
J gene: TRBJ2-3
CDR3 DNA: TGTGCCAGCAGTGACCATCTGGGGGTACTGTATTTT
CDR3 protein: CASSDHLGVLYF

V gene: TRBV20-1
D gene: .
clone size: .
J gene: TRBJ2-7
CDR3 DNA: TGCAGTGCTAACCCGGCGGCCTACGAGCAGTACTTC
CDR3 protein: CSANPAAYEQYF

V gene: TRBV7-8
D gene: .
clone size: few
J gene: TRBJ2-5
CDR3 DNA: TGTGCCAGCAGCTTAGCGCTCGGACTAGGGGGGGGAGAGACCCAGTACTTC
CDR3 protein: CASSLALGLGGGETQYF

V gene: TRBV27
D gene: TRBD1
clone size: .
J gene: TRBJ2-1
CDR3 DNA: TGTGCCAGCAGTTTATTTGGGACAGGGAGTAATGAGCAGTTCTTC
CDR3 protein: CASSLFGTGSNEQFF

V gene: TRBV18
D gene: .
clone size: .
J gene: TRBJ2-3
CDR3 DNA: TGTGCCAGCTCACCACCGGTTGGGCGCACAGATACGCAGTATTTT
CDR3 protein: CASSPPVGRTDTQYF

V gene: TRBV9
D gene: TRBD1
clone size: .
J gene: TRBJ2-5
CDR3 DNA: TGTGCCAGCAGCGTAGGGGGACAGCTCCAAGAGACCCAGTACTTC
CDR3 protein: CASSVGGQLQETQYF

V gene: TRBV21-1
D gene: .
clone size: .
J gene: TRBJ2-3
CDR3 DNA: TGTGCCAGCAAACGGGACGGCACAGATACGCAGTATTTT
CDR3 protein: CASKRDGTDTQYF

V gene: TRBV7-6
D gene: .
clone size: .
J gene: TRBJ2-7
CDR3 DNA: TGTGCCAGCAGCTTTAATACAGTGTCCGAGCAGTACTTC
CDR3 protein: CASSFNTVSEQYF

V gene: TRBV3-1
D gene: .
clone size: few
J gene: TRBJ2-5
CDR3 DNA: TGTGCCAGCAGCCCCGCGCTGAGTGGAGCAGAGACCCAGTACTTC
CDR3 protein: CASSPALSGAETQYF

V gene: TRBV3-1
D gene: TRBD2
clone size: .
J gene: TRBJ2-7
CDR3 DNA: TGTGCCAGCAGCCTCCGTGCTAGCGGACCCTACGAGCAGTACTTC
CDR3 protein: CASSLRASGPYEQYF

V gene: TRBV19
D gene: .
clone size: .
J gene: TRBJ1-1
CDR3 DNA: TGTGCCAGTACCCTATACACGGGCACTGAAGCTTTCTTT
CDR3 protein: CASTLYTGTEAFF

V gene: TRBV18
D gene: TRBD2
clone size: .
J gene: TRBJ2-3
CDR3 DNA: TGTGCCAGCTCGCCTAATCTAGCGGGAACGCAGTATTTT
CDR3 protein: CASSPNLAGTQYF

V gene: TRBV3-1
D gene: .
clone size: .
J gene: TRBJ1-2
CDR3 DNA: TGTGCCAGCAGCCAAGTTTACAAGGATGGCTACACCTTC
CDR3 protein: CASSQVYKDGYTF

V gene: TRBV5-6
D gene: .
clone size: few
J gene: TRBJ2-7
CDR3 DNA: TGTGCCAGCAGCTTGTGGGCAGGGGCTTACGAGCAGTACTTC
CDR3 protein: CASSLWAGAYEQYF

V gene: TRBV12-3/TRBV12-4
D gene: TRBD1
clone size: .
J gene: TRBJ2-6
CDR3 DNA: TGTGCCAGCAGTTTAGCAGGGGGCGCTGGGGCCAACGTCCTGACTTTC
CDR3 protein: CASSLAGGAGANVLTF

V gene: TRBV12-3/TRBV12-4
D gene: TRBD2
clone size: many
J gene: TRBJ2-1
CDR3 DNA: TGTGCCAGCACTACCTCTAGCGGGAGTATCTATGAGCAGTTCTTC
CDR3 protein: CASTTSSGSIYEQFF

V gene: TRBV6-6
D gene: .
clone size: .
J gene: TRBJ1-2
CDR3 DNA: TGTGCCAGCTCAACGCCAGGGTATGGCTACACCTTC
CDR3 protein: CASSTPGYGYTF

V gene: TRBV5-1
D gene: .
clone size: few
J gene: TRBJ2-7
CDR3 DNA: TGCGCCAGCGTCGAGACCCAAGGCGAGCAGTACTTC
CDR3 protein: CASVETQGEQYF

V gene: TRBV6-2/TRBV6-3
D gene: .
clone size: .
J gene: TRBJ2-6
CDR3 DNA: TGTGCCAGCAGTTTGGAGGACTCTGGGGCCAACGTCCTGACTTTC
CDR3 protein: CASSLEDSGANVLTF

V gene: TRBV19
D gene: TRBD1
clone size: .
J gene: TRBJ1-2
CDR3 DNA: TGTGCCAGTACCCCGGGACAGGGGTACGGCTACACCTTC
CDR3 protein: CASTPGQGYGYTF

V gene: TRBV12-3/TRBV12-4
D gene: .
clone size: once
J gene: TRBJ1-2
CDR3 DNA: TGTGCCAGCACCCACTCGCCTATAAGCGGCTACACCTTC
CDR3 protein: CASTHSPISGYTF

V gene: TRBV27
D gene: .
clone size: .
J gene: TRBJ2-1
CDR3 DNA: TGTGCCAGCAGTCCGTCCGGTTCCCTCAATGAGCAGTTCTTC
CDR3 protein: CASSPSGSLNEQFF

V gene: TRBV30
D gene: .
clone size: few
J gene: TRBJ1-2
CDR3 DNA: TGTGCCTGGAGTTTCCTAGGGACCATGGGCTATGGCTACACCTTC
CDR3 protein: CAWSFLGTMGYGYTF

V gene: TRBV6-5
D gene: .
clone size: .
J gene: TRBJ2-3
CDR3 DNA: TGTGCCAGCAGCTCCATCGTGATGACTACAGATACGCAGTATTTT
CDR3 protein: CASSSIVMTTDTQYF

V gene: TRBV5-1
D gene: .
clone size: many
J gene: TRBJ2-1
CDR3 DNA: TGCGCCAGCAATCGGGACACGTCCTACAATGAGCAGTTCTTC
CDR3 protein: CASNRDTSYNEQFF